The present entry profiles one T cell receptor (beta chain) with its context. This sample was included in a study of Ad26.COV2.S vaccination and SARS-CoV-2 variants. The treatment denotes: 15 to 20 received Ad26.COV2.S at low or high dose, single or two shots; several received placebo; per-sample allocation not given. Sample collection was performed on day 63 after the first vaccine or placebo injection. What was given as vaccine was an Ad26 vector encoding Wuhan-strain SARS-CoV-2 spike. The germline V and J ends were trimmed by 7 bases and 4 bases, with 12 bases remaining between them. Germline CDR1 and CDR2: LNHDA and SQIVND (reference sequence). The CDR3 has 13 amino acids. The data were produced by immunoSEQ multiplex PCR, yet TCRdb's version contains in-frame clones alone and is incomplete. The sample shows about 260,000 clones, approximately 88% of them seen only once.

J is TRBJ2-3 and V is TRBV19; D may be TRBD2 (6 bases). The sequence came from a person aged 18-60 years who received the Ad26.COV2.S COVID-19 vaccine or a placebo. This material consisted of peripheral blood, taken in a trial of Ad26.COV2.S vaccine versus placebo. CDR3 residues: CASTPGDADTQYF. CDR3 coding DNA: TGTGCCAGTACCCCGGGGGACGCAGATACGCAGTATTTT.